This T cell receptor beta chain is drawn from a study of control samples from healthy donors and cancer patients. Using immunoSEQ multiplex PCR, the repertoire was profiled, and TCRdb retains in-frame clones only, with some absent. This table holds around 57,000 clones, less than 95% found once. The junction had 15 bases not matched to a gene; V was cut back by 0 bases and J by 3 bases. This CDR3 region has 20 residues. Germline loops: CDR1 SGDLS, CDR2 YYNGEE. J is TRBJ2-2 and V is TRBV9; TRBD2 agrees at 9 bases. The receptor comes from a man aged 25 to 40 with colorectal cancer. Sequencing was carried out using PBMCs. Here the CDR3 reads CASSVGGALAGGPYTGELFF. The CDR3 nucleotides read TGTGCCAGCAGCGTAGGGGGGGCCCTGGCGGGGGGGCCTTACACCGGGGAGCTGTTTTTT.